Below, 32 T cell receptor beta chains from the same sample are listed, as sequenced in a study of identifying expanded T cells in peripheral blood (dated by TCRdb to the late 2010s). Library method: the immunoSEQ multiplex PCR assay. TCRdb retrieved this table from immuneACCESS and kept in-frame rearrangements only. Not all clones are present; in checked studies, unresolved V genes account for under half, and no reason is known for the remainder. A total of 70,000 to 100,000 clones appear in this sample, approximately 90% of them only once. Roughly 20% of the sample is in the top ten clones. Sequencing was performed on blood. The receptors here all came from a person aged 18 to 70 in good health.

V gene TRBV7-9 combines with J gene TRBJ2-7; unclear D gene. The germline V gene has CDR1 SEHNR and CDR2 FQNEAQ (reference sequence). The CDR3 loop spans 12 amino acids. V was shortened by 1 base and J by 3 bases, with 4 bases between the two germline ends. CDR3 DNA sequence: TGTGCCAGCAGCTTAGGCTTCTACGAGCAGTACTTC. It is translated as CASSLGFYEQYF.

The chain combines TRBV7-9 with TRBJ1-6; D gene uncertain. Germline V CDR1 and CDR2: SEHNR, FQNEAQ (reference sequence). With 4 bases removed from V and 7 bases from J, the gap between germline ends came to 11 bases. CDR3 size: 14 residues. The CDR3 protein is CASSSQHVNSPLHF. CDR3 DNA sequence: TGTGCCAGCAGCTCTCAACACGTGAATTCACCCCTCCACTTT. Together with reference TRBV7-9 and TRBJ1-6, the CDR3 gives the full variable domain: DTGVSQNPRHKITKRGQNVTFRCDPISEHNRLYWYRQTLGQGPEFLTYFQNEAQLEKSRLLSDRFSAERPKGSFSTLEIQRTEQGDSAMYLCASSSQHVNSPLHFGNGTRLTVT.

The chain combines TRBV13 with TRBJ2-6, with D possibly TRBD1 on 5 matching bases. The germline V gene encodes CDR1 PRHDT and CDR2 FYEKMQ (reference sequence). Trimming removed 5 bases at V and 0 bases at J, with 26 bases between. This CDR3 spans 21 amino acids. This chain's CDR3 is CASSADRAGWGPLSGANVLTF. DNA of the CDR3: TGTGCCAGCAGCGCGGACCGGGCAGGCTGGGGCCCTCTCTCTGGGGCCAACGTCCTGACTTTC. Supplemented by reference TRBV13 and TRBJ2-6, the full variable domain reads AAGVIQSPRHLIKEKRETATLKCYPIPRHDTVYWYQQGPGQDPQFLISFYEKMQSDKGSIPDRFSAQQFSDYHSELNMSSLELGDSALYFCASSADRAGWGPLSGANVLTFGAGSRLTVL.

The chain uses TRBV6-5 and TRBJ1-2; D call uncertain. The CDR3 consists of 12 residues. Trimming took off 4 bases at V and 9 bases at J, with 12 bases between the two ends. From germline, CDR1 is MNHEY and CDR2 SVGAGI. Here the CDR3 DNA reads TGTGCCAGCAGTTCTACAACGGTGAGCTACACCTTC. Protein: CASSSTTVSYTF.

This chain joins TRBV6-6 and TRBJ2-7; D perhaps matches TRBD2 (5 bases). CDR1 MNHNY and CDR2 SVGAGI come from the germline V gene (reference sequence). The V end was cut by 7 bases, the J end by 6 bases, with 13 bases between. There are 12 residues in the CDR3. Here the CDR3 DNA reads TGTGCCAGCACGCCGGGGTCCCTCGAGCAGTACTTC. Protein product: CASTPGSLEQYF.

The rearrangement joins TRBV7-2 to TRBJ2-4; D is unresolved. The CDR3 contains 17 residues. Trimming shortened V by 3 bases and J by 0 bases, and 15 bases separated the two germline ends. The germline V gene encodes CDR1 SGHTA and CDR2 FQGNSA. CDR3 region: CASSLEPEVVAKNIQYF. CDR3 in DNA: TGTGCCAGCAGCTTGGAGCCGGAAGTAGTAGCCAAAAACATTCAGTACTTC.

This chain joins TRBV27 and TRBJ2-3; 7 nucleotides line up with TRBD2. This CDR3 spans 15 amino acids. Germline values: CDR1 MNHEY, CDR2 SMNVEV (reference sequence). J lost 1 base, V lost 5 bases, and 6 bases had no gene match. The CDR3 DNA reads as TGTGCCAGCAGTATGTGGGGGGGAGGCACAGATACGCAGTATTTT. It yields the protein CASSMWGGGTDTQYF.

This clone was found once. V and J are TRBV5-1 and TRBJ2-5, with D maybe TRBD1 (6 bases). The V end lost 0 bases, the J end lost 1 base, and 7 bases lay between the germline ends. Germline assignment: CDR1 SGHRS and CDR2 YFSETQ. The CDR3 has 14 amino acids. CDR3 protein: CASSLEQGQETQYF. CDR3 DNA sequence: TGCGCCAGCAGCTTGGAACAGGGCCAAGAGACCCAGTACTTC. Drawing the rest from reference TRBV5-1 and TRBJ2-5, the complete variable domain is KAGVTQTPRYLIKTRGQQVTLSCSPISGHRSVSWYQQTPGQGLQFLFEYFSETQRNKGNFPGRFSGRQFSNSRSEMNVSTLELGDSALYLCASSLEQGQETQYFGPGTRLLVL.

The sample holds one count of this clone. CDR3: CASGEQGSGGYTF. CDR3 DNA sequence: TGTGCCAGCGGTGAACAGGGTTCCGGTGGCTACACCTTC. The J gene is TRBJ1-2, the V gene TRBV28; D may be TRBD1 (6 bases). V was pared by 8 bases and J by 7 bases, with 17 bases between. The CDR3 covers 13 residues. Germline values: CDR1 MDHEN, CDR2 SYDVKM.

The chain uses TRBV5-4 and TRBJ2-7; D gene ambiguous. The CDR3 runs to 14 residues. Germline V gene data show CDR1 as SGHNT and CDR2 as YYREEE (reference sequence). V lost 1 base and J lost 0, with 8 bases in between. In DNA form, the CDR3 reads TGTGCCAGCAGCTTGTCGTTAGACTCCTACGAGCAGTACTTC. Translation gives CASSLSLDSYEQYF.

The chain couples TRBV6-1 to TRBJ2-5; D gene ambiguous. CDR1 MNHNS and CDR2 SASEGT come from the germline V gene. Trimming left V 1 base short and J 2 bases short, with 8 bases between. The CDR3 runs 14 residues. The CDR3 DNA sequence: TGTGCCAGCAGTGAAGGGGGTAGTCAAGAGACCCAGTACTTC. It specifies CASSEGGSQETQYF.

The genes are TRBV2 and TRBJ2-7; 8 nucleotides line up with TRBD1. V was clipped by 3 bases and J by 6 bases; unmatched bases: 10. Germline assignment: CDR1 SNHLY and CDR2 FYNNEI. The CDR3 covers 15 residues. The CDR3 spells CASSEGRGLATEQYF. The CDR3 DNA reads as TGTGCCAGCAGTGAGGGCAGGGGGCTTGCTACCGAGCAGTACTTC.

This clone was found once. The chain has TRBV6-6 and TRBJ2-7; perhaps TRBD2 as D (7 bases). Trimming took 0 bases from V and 4 from J, leaving 13 bases between them. This CDR3 has 15 amino acids. Germline V gives CDR1 MNHNY, CDR2 SVGAGI (reference sequence). The CDR3: CASSYSMGGLYEQYF. The CDR3 DNA is TGTGCCAGCAGTTACTCGATGGGGGGGCTTTACGAGCAGTACTTC.

The V and J genes are TRBV21-1 and TRBJ2-1; TRBD2 reflects the table's D call only, with no check against the DNA. TRBV21-1 counts as a pseudogene. The CDR3 contains 17 residues. CDR3 in DNA: TGTGCCAGCAGGGTAAACCTAGCTACACCATCCGACAATGAGCAGTTCTTC. This translates into CASRVNLATPSDNEQFF.

The sample holds one count of this clone. The chain carries TRBV9 and TRBJ2-2; 10 bases align to TRBD1. This CDR3 spans 16 amino acids. The junction had 8 bases not matched to a gene; V was cut back by 3 bases and J by 6 bases. CDR1 and CDR2 (germline): SGDLS, YYNGEE. The CDR3 bases are TGTGCCAGCAGCGCCCCCGGGACAGGGGAATCCGGGGAGCTGTTTTTT. Its translation: CASSAPGTGESGELFF. Filled out from reference TRBV9 and TRBJ2-2, the complete variable domain reads DSGVTQTPKHLITATGQRVTLRCSPRSGDLSVYWYQQSLDQGLQFLIQYYNGEERAKGNILERFSAQQFPDLHSELNLSSLELGDSALYFCASSAPGTGESGELFFGEGSRLTVL.

In its sample, this clone was seen a few times. A junction end diverges from the germline sequence, so it may reflect a read error. The chain joins TRBV18 to TRBJ1-6, with D hard to call. The CDR3 is made up of 12 amino acids. Per the germline V gene, CDR1 is KGHSH and CDR2 is LQKENI. The CDR3 spells CASSPDNSPLHF. The CDR3, as DNA: TGTGCCAGCTCACCAGATAACTCACCCCTCCACTTT.

V gene TRBV6-5 combines with J gene TRBJ2-1; 7 positions match TRBD1. Germline V gene sequence: CDR1 MNHEY, CDR2 SVGAGI. CDR3 length: 14 residues. The V gene end was trimmed by 4 bases and the J gene end by 10 bases; junction bases not matched to a gene: 10. CDR3: CASSSGQRTTEQFF. The CDR3 region has the DNA TGTGCCAGCAGTTCGGGACAGCGGACGACCGAGCAGTTCTTC.

This chain joins TRBV28 and TRBJ2-7; 8 nucleotides match TRBD2. The trim removed 10 bases at V and 7 bases at J, leaving 15 bases unmatched. Germline V gene lookup returns CDR1 MDHEN and CDR2 SYDVKM. This CDR3 is built from 14 residues. CDR3 in amino acids: CATSFSGGAREQYF. For the CDR3, the DNA is TGTGCCACTTCCTTTTCGGGGGGGGCTAGGGAGCAGTACTTC.

This chain uses TRBV19 with TRBJ2-7; possibly TRBD1 for D (6 bases). The length of the CDR3 is 14 residues. Germline CDR1 reads LNHDA; CDR2 reads SQIVND (reference sequence). V was clipped by 3 bases and J by 6 bases, with 15 bases between them. CDR3 protein: CASSMGNRASEQYF. DNA of the CDR3: TGTGCCAGTAGTATGGGGAACAGGGCCTCCGAGCAGTACTTC.

The chain employs TRBV4-2 and TRBJ1-2; D is perhaps TRBD1 (5 bases). This CDR3 spans 16 amino acids. Germline V gene sequence: CDR1 LGHNA, CDR2 YNFKEQ. V lost 6 bases and J 5 bases, leaving 22 bases between the germline ends. DNA for the CDR3: TGTGCCAGCAGTCCGGGGGTGATAGACGCGACTTATGGCTACACCTTC. It codes for CASSPGVIDATYGYTF.

The chain links TRBV28 to TRBJ1-5; 7 bases match TRBD1. The trim removed 5 bases at V and 5 bases at J, leaving 6 bases unmatched. The germline V gene has CDR1 MDHEN and CDR2 SYDVKM. The CDR3 contains 14 residues. The CDR3 is CASSPTGNYQPQHF. For the CDR3, the DNA is TGTGCCAGCAGTCCGACAGGGAACTATCAGCCCCAGCATTTT.

The genes are TRBV7-9 and TRBJ1-3; the D is unclear. Germline V gives CDR1 SEHNR, CDR2 FQNEAQ (reference sequence). V lost 7 bases and J lost 2, with 12 bases in between. The CDR3 is 14 amino acids. The DNA of the CDR3 is TGTGCCAGCACCCTTGACCTTACTGGAAACACCATATATTTT. Its translation is CASTLDLTGNTIYF.

The chain recombines TRBV4-3 with TRBJ2-3, with TRBD1 matching over 8 bases. V lost 0 bases, J lost 5 bases, and 7 bases stayed unmatched. The CDR3 runs to 16 residues. CDR1 is LGHNA and CDR2 is YSLEER in the germline V gene. CDR3 in amino acids: CASSQEAGGLVDTQYF. CDR3 coding DNA: TGCGCCAGCAGCCAAGAGGCAGGGGGCTTGGTAGATACGCAGTATTTT.

The genes are TRBV7-7 and TRBJ2-4; possibly TRBD1 for D (6 bases). There are 15 residues in the CDR3. CDR1 and CDR2 (germline): SSHAT, FNYEAQ (reference sequence). The V end lost 8 bases, the J end lost 12 bases, and 26 bases lay between the germline ends. CDR3 residues: CASLDRRGTLDTQYF. The CDR3, as DNA: TGTGCCAGCCTAGATCGAAGGGGGACCTTGGATACTCAGTACTTC.

The chain joins TRBV6-6 to TRBJ2-7, with 7 bases identical to TRBD1. In germline, CDR1 is MNHNY, CDR2 SVGAGI (reference sequence). After removal of 4 bases from V and 5 bases from J, the junction contained 11 bases not matched to a gene. The CDR3 runs 15 residues. In nucleotides, the CDR3 is TGTGCCAGCAGTTCCCACGACAGGGCAGGGAACGAGCAGTACTTC. It yields the protein CASSSHDRAGNEQYF.

J is TRBJ2-1 and V is TRBV6-5, with 8 bases that match TRBD2. Looked up from germline, CDR1 is MNHEY and CDR2 is SVGAGI. The CDR3 contains 16 residues. After removal of 0 bases from V and 3 bases from J, the junction contained 4 bases not matched to a gene. The CDR3 here is CASSYSSGGLYNEQFF. CDR3 nucleotides: TGTGCCAGCAGTTACTCCAGCGGGGGACTCTACAATGAGCAGTTCTTC.

Within the sample, this clone is medium-sized (0.01 to 0.1%). This chain connects TRBV11-2 to TRBJ2-7; 15 bases fit TRBD2. V shed 2 bases and J 0 bases; nucleotides not matched to a gene: 8. The CDR3 consists of 19 residues. Germline assignment: CDR1 SGHAT and CDR2 FQNNGV. The CDR3 is CASSLSGLAGGPSSYEQYF. Here the CDR3 DNA reads TGTGCCAGCAGCTTAAGCGGACTAGCGGGGGGGCCTAGCTCCTACGAGCAGTACTTC.

The chain links TRBV5-1 to TRBJ2-2; 11 nucleotides agree with TRBD2. The trim removed 2 bases at V and 6 bases at J, leaving 6 bases unmatched. This CDR3 region has 16 residues. Germline V gene lookup returns CDR1 SGHRS and CDR2 YFSETQ. The CDR3 coding sequence is TGCGCCAGCAGCTTTAGCGGGGGGGCCGTCCCCGGGGAGCTGTTTTTT. This codes for CASSFSGGAVPGELFF.

CDR3 residues: CASSLVRDRGRREKLFF. DNA for the CDR3: TGTGCCAGCAGCTTAGTCCGAGACAGGGGGCGTCGGGAAAAACTGTTTTTT. V usage is TRBV7-8 and J usage is TRBJ1-4; 10 nucleotides agree with TRBD1. J lost 8 bases, V lost 1 base, and 10 bases had no gene match. Germline CDR1 and CDR2: SGHVS and FQNEAQ. CDR3 length: 17 residues.

The chain links TRBV7-9 to TRBJ2-3; D gene unclear. Trimming shortened V by 1 base and J by 1 base, and 12 bases separated the two germline ends. Germline CDR1 reads SEHNR; CDR2 reads FQNEAQ (reference sequence). The CDR3 has 16 residues. CDR3 nucleotides: TGTGCCAGCAGCTTAGTACATCTCGCAGGCACAGATACGCAGTATTTT. The encoded protein is CASSLVHLAGTDTQYF.

The chain couples TRBV25-1 to TRBJ1-2; no firm D call. V lost 2 bases and J 4 bases, leaving 8 bases between the germline ends. This CDR3 is 13 amino acids long. Germline loops: CDR1 MGHDK, CDR2 SYGVNS. Here the CDR3 reads CASSEETAYGYTF. CDR3 bases: TGTGCCAGCAGTGAAGAGACGGCCTATGGCTACACCTTC.

The gene calls are TRBV5-1 and TRBJ2-7, with 10 bases that match TRBD1. V shed 5 bases, J shed 4 bases, and the junction held 6 bases outside the gene matches. This CDR3 contains 14 residues. Germline values: CDR1 SGHRS, CDR2 YFSETQ. In DNA, the CDR3 is TGCGCCAGCAGTCTCGACAGGGGGCGTTACGAGCAGTACTTC. Translated, it gives CASSLDRGRYEQYF.